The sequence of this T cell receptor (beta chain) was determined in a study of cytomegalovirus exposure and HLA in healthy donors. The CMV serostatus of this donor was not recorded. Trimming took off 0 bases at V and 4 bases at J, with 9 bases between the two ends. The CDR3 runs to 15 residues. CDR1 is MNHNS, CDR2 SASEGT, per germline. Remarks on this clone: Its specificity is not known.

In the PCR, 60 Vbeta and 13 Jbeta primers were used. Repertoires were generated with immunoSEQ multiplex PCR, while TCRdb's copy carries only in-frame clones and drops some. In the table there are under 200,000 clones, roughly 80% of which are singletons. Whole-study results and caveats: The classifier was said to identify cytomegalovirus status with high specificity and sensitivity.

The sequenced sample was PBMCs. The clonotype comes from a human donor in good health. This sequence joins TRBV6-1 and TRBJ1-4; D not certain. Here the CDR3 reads CASSEAIRVNEKLFF. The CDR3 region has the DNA TGTGCCAGCAGTGAAGCTATCCGCGTTAATGAAAAACTGTTTTTT.